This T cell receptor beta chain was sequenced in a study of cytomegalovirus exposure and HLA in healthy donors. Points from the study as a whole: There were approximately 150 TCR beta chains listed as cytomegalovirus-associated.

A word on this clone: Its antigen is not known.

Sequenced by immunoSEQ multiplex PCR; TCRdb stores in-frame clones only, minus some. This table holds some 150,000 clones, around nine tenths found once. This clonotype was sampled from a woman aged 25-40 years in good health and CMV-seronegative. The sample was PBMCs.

CDR3 nucleotide sequence: TGCAGCGTTAGGGGACAGGGTACCGGGGAGCTGTTTTTT. It is translated as CSVRGQGTGELFF. This sequence joins TRBV29-1 and TRBJ2-2; TRBD1 agrees at 9 bases. Per the germline V gene, CDR1 is SQVTM and CDR2 is ANQGSEA. The CDR3 extends over 13 amino acids. V trimming: 5 bases; J trimming: 5 bases; junction bases outside the gene matches: 3.